The present entry profiles one T cell receptor (beta chain) with its context. Its antigen is still unknown. The junction differs from germline at one of its ends, possibly a read error. This specimen belongs to a study of blood T cells in healthy people across ages. About the study: Through template switching, about one barcoded beta molecule was captured per two T cells, as measured in model experiments. Study outcomes and limitations: Naive and antigen-experienced cells could not be conclusively compared, given unsorted PBMCs.

Primers used in a second PCR of about 7 to 12 cycles were a sample-barcoded 5' primer and a J-beta primer mix. Each CDR3 protein gets one entry after TCRdb re-called the 5' RACE reads with MiXCR. The sample gives about 970,000 distinct CDR3 sequences, about 53% of which show up once; over 20% is in the top ten. The sequenced sample consisted of blood. This receptor was identified in a woman aged 60-75 years in good health.

The CDR3 spells CSVAPSGSDERYF. The CDR3 nucleotides are TGCAGCGTAGCACCTAGCGGGAGCGACGAGCGGTACTTC. The chain has TRBV29-1 and TRBJ2-7; 10 bases fit TRBD2. Looked up from germline, CDR1 is SQVTM and CDR2 is ANQGSEA. This CDR3 has 13 residues.